This T cell receptor (beta chain) originates from a study of blood T cell repertoires in COVID-19. CDR1 and CDR2 from the germline V gene are SGDLS and YYNGEE. The CDR3 has 13 amino acids. Trimming cost V 3 bases and J 4 bases, with 10 bases left between them. Using immunoSEQ multiplex PCR, the repertoire was profiled, and TCRdb retains in-frame clones only, with some absent. The repertoire holds tens of thousands of clones, with 86% as singletons. The receptor was derived from a woman older than 75 with acute or convalescent COVID-19. Sequenced material: peripheral blood. The chain couples TRBV9 to TRBJ1-1, with D maybe TRBD1 (6 bases). The CDR3: CASSAGASTEAFF. The CDR3 DNA reads TGTGCCAGCAGCGCAGGGGCGAGCACTGAAGCTTTCTTT.